The 14 T cell receptor beta chains below all came from one sample that was sequenced in a study of blood T cell repertoires in COVID-19. The protocol was immunoSEQ multiplex PCR, while the TCRdb copy is restricted to in-frame clones and leaves out a portion. This sample carries approximately 240,000 clones, 83% of them seen once, and the ten largest clones take about 1.3%. What was sequenced was peripheral blood. These receptors came from a woman under 40 with COVID-19, enrolled during active disease.

This clone has a single count. This chain uses TRBV7-9 with TRBJ2-2; D gene unclear. V dropped 3 bases and J dropped 5 bases, with 7 bases sitting between them. There are 13 residues in the CDR3. Germline V gene data show CDR1 as SEHNR and CDR2 as FQNEAQ (reference sequence). The DNA for the CDR3 is TGTGCCAGCAGCTTTTCGCAGACCGGGGAGCTGTTTTTT. Its protein is CASSFSQTGELFF.

V usage is TRBV9 and J usage is TRBJ2-1, with D maybe TRBD1 (5 bases). From germline, CDR1 is SGDLS and CDR2 YYNGEE. V was shortened by 1 base and J by 5 bases, with 13 bases between the two germline ends. CDR3 length: 15 amino acids. CDR3 in DNA: TGTGCCAGCAGCGTAACGGACATCGGAGACAATGAGCAGTTCTTC. Translating gives CASSVTDIGDNEQFF.

This clone appeared a single time. The chain couples TRBV4-3 to TRBJ2-1; 10 nucleotides match TRBD2. Germline CDR1 and CDR2: LGHNA and YSLEER. The J segment lost 3 bases and the V segment lost 2 bases, leaving 7 bases of the junction unmatched. The CDR3 runs to 17 residues. The DNA for the CDR3 is TGCGCCAGCAGCCAAAGGGTAGCGGGGGGAAACTACAATGAGCAGTTCTTC. This gives the protein CASSQRVAGGNYNEQFF.

The gene calls are TRBV25-1 and TRBJ2-2, with D possibly being TRBD1 (6 bases). The CDR3 has 17 amino acids. Germline CDR1 is MGHDK and CDR2 is SYGVNS. V gave up 0 bases and J gave up 7 bases, with 18 bases separating them. The CDR3 is CASSEYKGHQGVGELFF. CDR3 nucleotide sequence: TGTGCCAGCAGTGAATATAAGGGACACCAGGGAGTCGGGGAGCTGTTTTTT.

This clone was observed once. The chain joins TRBV9 to TRBJ1-1, with D perhaps TRBD1 (5 bases). The CDR3 is 14 residues long. Trimming took 2 bases from V and 2 from J, leaving 10 bases between them. CDR1 and CDR2 from the germline V gene are SGDLS and YYNGEE. The CDR3 nucleotides are TGTGCCAGCAGCGTTGACAGAGGTAACACTGAAGCTTTCTTT. Protein sequence: CASSVDRGNTEAFF.

The chain has TRBV27 and TRBJ1-2; unclear D gene. Germline CDR1 and CDR2: MNHEY and SMNVEV (reference sequence). Trimming stripped 1 base from V and 6 bases from J, with 9 bases between. This CDR3 is built from 13 residues. As DNA, the CDR3 is TGTGCCAGCAGTTTATTGTCAGGCAATGGCTACACCTTC. Translating it yields CASSLLSGNGYTF.

CDR3 nucleotide sequence: TGTGCCAGCTCACCAAGGGTAGTACAGGTCCGGGAAAAACTGTTTTTT. This encodes CASSPRVVQVREKLFF. This chain uses TRBV18 with TRBJ1-4, with TRBD1 as a possible D gene (5 bases). This CDR3 spans 16 amino acids. Trimming stripped 2 bases from V and 8 bases from J, with 18 bases between. The germline CDR1 and CDR2 sequences are KGHSH and LQKENI.

V usage is TRBV6-5 and J usage is TRBJ1-2, with 9 bases fitting TRBD1. The CDR3 extends over 15 amino acids. CDR1 and CDR2 from the germline V gene are MNHEY and SVGAGI. Trimming took 0 bases from V and 8 from J; bases not matched to a gene: 7. The CDR3: CASSYSDRGWQGYTF. CDR3 in DNA: TGTGCCAGCAGTTACTCCGACAGGGGGTGGCAGGGCTACACCTTC.

CDR3 residues: CASSPPGKGYTF. The CDR3 DNA sequence: TGTGCCAGCAGTCCCCCGGGGAAGGGCTACACCTTC. This chain connects TRBV6-5 to TRBJ1-2, with D unresolved. Germline-derived CDR1 and CDR2 are MNHEY and SVGAGI. The length of the CDR3 is 12 residues. V lost 5 bases and J lost 8, with 12 bases in between.

This clone has only one observation. The chain is built from TRBV6-2 or TRBV6-3 and TRBJ2-6; 11 bases are a match to TRBD1. This CDR3 region has 19 residues. The germline V gene has CDR1 MNHEY and CDR2 SVGEGT. Trimming cost V 1 base and J 4 bases; bases outside gene matches: 9. Written as DNA, the CDR3 is TGTGCCAGCAGTTACTATCCGGGACAGGGGGAAGCCGGGGCCAACGTCCTGACTTTC. Translating gives CASSYYPGQGEAGANVLTF.

V is TRBV9 and J is TRBJ2-1; maybe TRBD2 (7 bases). Germline V gene lookup returns CDR1 SGDLS and CDR2 YYNGEE. The V and J ends lost 0 bases and 8 bases respectively, with 15 bases between them. This CDR3 spans 15 amino acids. This CDR3 is CASSVDSGGVYEQFF. CDR3 DNA sequence: TGTGCCAGCAGCGTAGATTCGGGGGGCGTCTATGAGCAGTTCTTC. Looking up the rest from reference TRBV9 and TRBJ2-1 gives the full variable domain: DSGVTQTPKHLITATGQRVTLRCSPRSGDLSVYWYQQSLDQGLQFLIQYYNGEERAKGNILERFSAQQFPDLHSELNLSSLELGDSALYFCASSVDSGGVYEQFFGPGTRLTVL.

J is TRBJ2-3 and V is TRBV28; no reliable D call. Germline values: CDR1 MDHEN, CDR2 SYDVKM. Trimming removed 1 base at V and 0 bases at J, with 8 bases between. This CDR3 region has 15 residues. As DNA, the CDR3 is TGTGCCAGCAGTTTATTGGCGGCAAGCACAGATACGCAGTATTTT. It is translated as CASSLLAASTDTQYF.

The genes are TRBV24-1 and TRBJ1-4; no definite D call. From germline, CDR1 is KGHDR and CDR2 SFDVKD. V dropped 1 base and J dropped 10 bases, with 6 bases sitting between them. The CDR3 consists of 12 residues. The CDR3 nucleotides read TGTGCCACCAGTGATTTAACGGGAAAACTGTTTTTT. Residues: CATSDLTGKLFF.

CDR3 in amino acids: CASYLANTGELFF. The CDR3 DNA is TGCGCCAGCTATCTAGCGAACACCGGGGAGCTGTTTTTT. This chain connects TRBV5-1 to TRBJ2-2; no definite D call. This CDR3 is built from 13 residues. Trimming took 7 bases from V and 0 from J, leaving 7 bases between them. Per germline, CDR1 SGHRS and CDR2 YFSETQ.